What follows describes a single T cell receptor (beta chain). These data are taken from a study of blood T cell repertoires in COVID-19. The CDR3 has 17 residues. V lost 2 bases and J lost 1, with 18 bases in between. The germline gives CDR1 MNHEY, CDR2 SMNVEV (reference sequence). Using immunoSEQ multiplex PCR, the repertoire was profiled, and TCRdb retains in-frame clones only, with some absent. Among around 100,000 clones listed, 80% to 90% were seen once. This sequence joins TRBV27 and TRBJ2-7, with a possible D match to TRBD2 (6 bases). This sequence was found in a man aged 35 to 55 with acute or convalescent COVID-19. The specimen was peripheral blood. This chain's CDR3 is CASSLVSGPSSSYEQYF. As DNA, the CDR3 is TGTGCCAGCAGTTTAGTAAGCGGGCCCAGCTCGTCCTACGAGCAGTACTTC.